This TCR beta chain was sequenced during a study of shared clonotypes between healthy human individuals. TCRdb's table, derived via immunoSEQ multiplex PCR, lists solely in-frame clones and lacks some. This repertoire shows about 580,000 clones, 95% to 98% found once; its top ten account for more than 0.3%. Looked up from germline, CDR1 is SGHNT and CDR2 is YYREEE (reference sequence). V lost 5 bases to trimming and J lost 3 bases; unmatched junction nucleotides: 7. The CDR3 runs to 14 residues. Naivety among CD8 cells was defined by CD45RO negativity and positive CCR7 selection, thereby excluding terminally differentiated effector memory CD45RA+ cells. Overall study findings and caveats: Estimated richness was generally greater in naive than memory subsets.

Only one count was recorded for this clone. Its matching antigen is unknown. The sample consisted of naive CD8+ T cells sorted from blood. The receptor was isolated from a man aged 30 to 39 in good health. This chain links TRBV5-4 with TRBJ2-7; 8 bases align to TRBD1. CDR3 sequence reads: CASRGQGSHYEQYF. CDR3 nucleotide sequence: TGTGCCAGCAGAGGACAGGGCTCTCACTACGAGCAGTACTTC.